This T cell receptor beta chain was captured in a study of cytomegalovirus exposure and HLA in healthy donors. The PCR employed 60 Vbeta primers together with 13 Jbeta primers. Method: immunoSEQ multiplex PCR; TCRdb's copy keeps in-frame clones and lacks some. The sample's table shows 70,000 or so clones. Trimming left V 5 bases short and J 7 bases short, with 18 bases between. This CDR3 spans 15 amino acids. Germline V gives CDR1 SEHNR, CDR2 FQNEAQ (reference sequence). Sequenced material: PBMCs. V is TRBV7-9 and J is TRBJ2-1; D might be TRBD2 (6 bases). This clonotype was sampled from a man in his forties in good health and CMV-seronegative. CDR3 loop: CASSPPGTPVNEQFF. CDR3 nucleotides: TGTGCCAGCAGCCCCCCCGGGACTCCCGTTAATGAGCAGTTCTTC.